This T cell receptor beta chain was found in a study of tumor-infiltrating lymphocytes in localized non-small cell lung cancer. About this clone: Its antigen is currently unknown.

Study-wide findings and caveats: TCRbeta sequencing showed higher T cell infiltration in tumors than uninvolved lung. T-cell fraction did not differ between immunotypes IM1 and IM2. TCR sequencing covered a subset of patients with enough tissue. Each assay used a separate piece of the same tissue.

The protocol was immunoSEQ multiplex PCR, while the TCRdb copy is restricted to in-frame clones and leaves out a portion. This table has about 14,000 clones, 68% appearing once. The germline V and J ends were trimmed by 5 bases and 6 bases, with 10 bases remaining between them. The CDR3 length is 13 residues. Germline-derived CDR1 and CDR2 are SGHAT and FQNNGV. Sequencing input: lung tumor tissue. This TCR derives from a human donor with non-small cell lung cancer. This rearrangement joins TRBV11-2 to TRBJ2-2; D possibly corresponds to TRBD2 (5 bases). CDR3 DNA sequence: TGTGCCAGCAGCCGAGACGGGGCCGGGGAGCTGTTTTTT. This sequence encodes CASSRDGAGELFF.